The rows below give T cell receptor delta chains drawn from one sample of a study of Vδ1+ human thymocytes. TCRdb re-called the multiplex PCR reads through CATT. The sample yields tens of thousands of delta-chain clones, approximately 15% seen once. The source material was Vdelta1+ gamma-delta thymocytes from the thymus. The source is a boy under three years old who had congenital heart surgery. CDR3s include the opening cysteine and the closing phenylalanine or tryptophan. Each record gives: J gene, clone size, D gene, V gene, CDR3 protein, CDR3 DNA. The D gene is left open where the match is weak. Rows give clone size only sometimes, using once, few, many, or a class for an expanded clone.

j_gene: TRDJ1
abundance: few
d_gene: -
v_gene: TRDV1
CDR3aa: CALGDRPLTDKLIF
CDR3nt: TGTGCTCTTGGGGACCGGCCTCTCACCGATAAACTCATCTTT

j_gene: TRDJ1
abundance: few
d_gene: TRDD3
v_gene: TRDV1
CDR3aa: CAPGEESWGIRQRTDKLIF
CDR3nt: TGTGCTCCTGGGGAGGAATCTTGGGGGATACGCCAACGGACCGATAAACTCATCTTT

j_gene: TRDJ1
abundance: -
d_gene: TRDD3
v_gene: TRDV2
CDR3aa: CACDEGAGGTYTDKLIF
CDR3nt: TGTGCCTGCGACGAAGGGGCTGGGGGCACGTACACCGATAAACTCATCTTT

j_gene: TRDJ1
abundance: -
d_gene: -
v_gene: TRDV1
CDR3aa: CALGDVRFGRYRTDKLIF
CDR3nt: TGTGCTCTTGGGGACGTGCGGTTCGGACGGTACAGAACCGATAAACTCATCTTT

j_gene: TRDJ1
abundance: medium-sized
d_gene: TRDD3
v_gene: TRDV2
CDR3aa: CACDTNPGLGDTYTDKLIF
CDR3nt: TGTGCCTGTGACACCAACCCCGGACTGGGGGATACCTACACCGATAAACTCATCTTT

j_gene: TRDJ1
abundance: few
d_gene: -
v_gene: TRDV1
CDR3aa: CALGEFPVLGGTYTDKLIF
CDR3nt: TGTGCTCTTGGGGAGTTCCCCGTACTAGGGGGGACGTACACCGATAAACTCATCTTT

j_gene: TRDJ1
abundance: few
d_gene: TRDD2
v_gene: TRDV1
CDR3aa: CALGVPFLLTGASWADKLIF
CDR3nt: TGTGCTCTTGGGGTCCCCTTCCTACTTACTGGGGCCTCCTGGGCCGATAAACTCATCTTT

j_gene: TRDJ1
abundance: -
d_gene: TRDD3
v_gene: TRDV1
CDR3aa: CALGDGPFPPYWGKVDKLIF
CDR3nt: TGTGCTCTTGGGGATGGCCCTTTCCCTCCCTACTGGGGGAAAGTCGATAAACTCATCTTT

j_gene: TRDJ1
abundance: few
d_gene: TRDD3
v_gene: TRDV1
CDR3aa: CALGSLLGDTSDTDKLIF
CDR3nt: TGTGCTCTTGGGTCGTTACTGGGGGATACATCGGACACCGATAAACTCATCTTT

j_gene: TRDJ1
abundance: -
d_gene: TRDD3
v_gene: TRDV1
CDR3aa: CALGEALYTRTGGYGTDKLIF
CDR3nt: TGTGCTCTTGGGGAAGCGCTATATACTCGTACTGGGGGATACGGAACCGATAAACTCATCTTT

j_gene: TRDJ1
abundance: -
d_gene: -
v_gene: TRDV1
CDR3aa: CALGEPSAWKETDKLIF
CDR3nt: TGTGCTCTTGGGGAACCCTCAGCCTGGAAGGAAACTGATAAACTCATCTTT

j_gene: TRDJ1
abundance: few
d_gene: TRDD3
v_gene: TRDV1
CDR3aa: CALGSLPTWGIHPDKLIF
CDR3nt: TGTGCTCTTGGCTCTCTTCCTACCTGGGGGATACACCCCGATAAACTCATCTTT

j_gene: TRDJ1
abundance: -
d_gene: TRDD3
v_gene: TRDV1
CDR3aa: CALGSPLPALVLGDTGVFDKLIF
CDR3nt: TGTGCTCTTGGGTCGCCCCTTCCTGCTCTCGTACTGGGGGATACGGGGGTTTTCGATAAACTCATCTTT

j_gene: TRDJ1
abundance: few
d_gene: -
v_gene: TRDV1
CDR3aa: CALGDAVSYGIGTDKLIF
CDR3nt: TGTGCTCTTGGGGACGCAGTATCCTACGGGATAGGTACCGATAAACTCATCTTT

j_gene: TRDJ1
abundance: -
d_gene: -
v_gene: TRDV1
CDR3aa: CALGPILPTWGYGDKLIF
CDR3nt: TGTGCTCTTGGTCCCATCCTTCCTACCTGGGGATACGGGGATAAACTCATCTTT

j_gene: TRDJ1
abundance: -
d_gene: TRDD3
v_gene: TRDV1
CDR3aa: CALGEPLLGDTLDTDKLIF
CDR3nt: TGTGCTCTTGGGGAACCTTTACTGGGGGATACATTGGACACCGATAAACTCATCTTT

j_gene: TRDJ1
abundance: few
d_gene: -
v_gene: TRDV1
CDR3aa: CALGIKFLYLGIPGKLIF
CDR3nt: TGTGCTCTTGGGATTAAATTCCTCTACCTCGGCATTCCGGGTAAACTCATCTTT

j_gene: TRDJ1
abundance: -
d_gene: -
v_gene: TRDV1
CDR3aa: CALGELRCNKLIF
CDR3nt: TGTGCTCTTGGGGAACTTCGCTGCAATAAACTCATCTTT